This T cell receptor beta chain comes out of a study of blood T cell repertoires in COVID-19. The CDR3 extends over 16 amino acids. As handled by the study authors: Estimation of nucleated cell counts relied on the amplification of reference gene primers. Profiling relied on immunoSEQ multiplex PCR, and the TCRdb table lists in-frame clones only, not all of them. The V and J calls and clone size are taken from that table; D and trimming were inferred from the DNA. The sample shows over 120,000 clones, 70% to 85% of them seen only once. The study recruited people aged 18 to 89 years across approximately 23 US areas. Membership in each cohort depended on participant-reported clinical history.

The chain recombines TRBV12-2 with TRBJ2-1; TRBD1 reflects the table's D call only, with no check against the DNA. TRBV12-2 counts as a pseudogene. Sequencing was carried out using PBMCs or T cells enriched from blood (not recorded which). The sequence came from a man aged 45 to 65 who had recovered from COVID-19. This chain's CDR3 is CASRSYRSGSYNEQFF. Here the CDR3 DNA reads TGTGCAAGTCGCTCATACAGGTCAGGCTCCTACAATGAGCAGTTCTTC.